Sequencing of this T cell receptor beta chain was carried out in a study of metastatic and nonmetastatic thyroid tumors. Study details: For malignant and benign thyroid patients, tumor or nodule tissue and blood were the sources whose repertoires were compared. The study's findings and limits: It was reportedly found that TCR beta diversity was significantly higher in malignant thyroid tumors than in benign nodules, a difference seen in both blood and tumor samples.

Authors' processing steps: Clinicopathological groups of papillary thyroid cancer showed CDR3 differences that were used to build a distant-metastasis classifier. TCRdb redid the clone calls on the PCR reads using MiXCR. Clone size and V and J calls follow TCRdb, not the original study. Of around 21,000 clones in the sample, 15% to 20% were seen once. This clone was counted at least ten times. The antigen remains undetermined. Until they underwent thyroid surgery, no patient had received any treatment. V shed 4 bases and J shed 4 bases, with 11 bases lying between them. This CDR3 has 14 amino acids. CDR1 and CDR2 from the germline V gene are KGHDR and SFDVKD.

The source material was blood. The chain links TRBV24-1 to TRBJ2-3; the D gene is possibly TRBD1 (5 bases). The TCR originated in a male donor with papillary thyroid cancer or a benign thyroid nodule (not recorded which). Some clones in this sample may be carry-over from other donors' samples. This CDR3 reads CATSDLGAADTQYF. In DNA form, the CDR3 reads TGTGCCACCAGTGACCTTGGGGCGGCAGATACGCAGTATTTT.